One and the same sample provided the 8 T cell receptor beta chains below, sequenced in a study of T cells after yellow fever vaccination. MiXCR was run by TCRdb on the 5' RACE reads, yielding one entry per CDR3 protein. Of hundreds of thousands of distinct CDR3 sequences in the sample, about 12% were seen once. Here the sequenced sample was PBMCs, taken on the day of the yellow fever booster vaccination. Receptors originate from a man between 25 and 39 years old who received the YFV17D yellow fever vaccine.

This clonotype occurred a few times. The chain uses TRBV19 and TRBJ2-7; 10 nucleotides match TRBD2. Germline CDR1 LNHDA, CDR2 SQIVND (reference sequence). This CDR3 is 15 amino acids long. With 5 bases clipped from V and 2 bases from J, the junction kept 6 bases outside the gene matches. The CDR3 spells CASSLLAGSPYEQYF. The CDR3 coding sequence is TGTGCCAGTAGTTTACTAGCGGGGAGCCCCTACGAGCAGTACTTC.

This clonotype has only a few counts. The CDR3 DNA reads TGTGCCATCCGGGACAGGGGTAATGAGCAGTTCTTC. It translates to CAIRDRGNEQFF. This chain links TRBV10-3 with TRBJ2-1, with 10 bases fitting TRBD1. Trimming cost V 8 bases and J 7 bases; bases outside gene matches: 2. The CDR3 totals 12 residues. Germline CDR1 is ENHRY and CDR2 is SYGVKD.

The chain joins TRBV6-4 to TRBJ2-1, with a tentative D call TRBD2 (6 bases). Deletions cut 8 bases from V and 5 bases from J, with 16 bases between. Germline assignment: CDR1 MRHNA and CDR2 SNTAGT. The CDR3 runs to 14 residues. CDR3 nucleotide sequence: TGTGCCAGCTTTCCGGAGGGGAAACACAATGAGCAGTTCTTC. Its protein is CASFPEGKHNEQFF.

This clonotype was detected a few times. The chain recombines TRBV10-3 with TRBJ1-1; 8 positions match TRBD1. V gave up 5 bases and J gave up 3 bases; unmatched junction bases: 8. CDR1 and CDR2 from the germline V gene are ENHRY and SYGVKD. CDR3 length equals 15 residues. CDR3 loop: CAISRQGRTDTEAFF. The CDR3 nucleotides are TGTGCCATCAGTAGACAGGGGAGGACGGACACTGAAGCTTTCTTT.

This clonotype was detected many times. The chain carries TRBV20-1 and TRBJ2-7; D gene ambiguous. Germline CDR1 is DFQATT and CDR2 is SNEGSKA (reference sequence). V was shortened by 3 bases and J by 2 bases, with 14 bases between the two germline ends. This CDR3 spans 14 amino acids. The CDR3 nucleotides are TGCAGTGCTAGTGAAGACGGACGAACCTACGAGCAGTACTTC. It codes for CSASEDGRTYEQYF.

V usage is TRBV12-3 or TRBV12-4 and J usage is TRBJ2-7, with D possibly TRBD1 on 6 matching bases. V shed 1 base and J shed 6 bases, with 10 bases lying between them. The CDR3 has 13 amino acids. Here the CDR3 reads CASSLGTAREQYF. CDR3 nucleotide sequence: TGTGCCAGCAGTTTAGGGACAGCCCGCGAGCAGTACTTC.

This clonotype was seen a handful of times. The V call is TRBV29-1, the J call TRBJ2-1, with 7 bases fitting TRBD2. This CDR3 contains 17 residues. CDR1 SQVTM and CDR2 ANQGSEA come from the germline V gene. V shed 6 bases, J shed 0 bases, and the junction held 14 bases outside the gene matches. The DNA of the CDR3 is TGCAGCGTACTCACGGCGGGAGCGAGGAGCTCCTACAATGAGCAGTTCTTC. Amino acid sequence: CSVLTAGARSSYNEQFF.

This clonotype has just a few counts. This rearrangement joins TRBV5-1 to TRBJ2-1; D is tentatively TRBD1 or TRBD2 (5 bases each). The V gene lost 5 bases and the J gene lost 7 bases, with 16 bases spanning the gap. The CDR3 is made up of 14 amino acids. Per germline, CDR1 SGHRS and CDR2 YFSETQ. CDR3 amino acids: CASSTGTLGNEQFF. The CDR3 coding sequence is TGCGCCAGCAGTACCGGGACGCTGGGTAATGAGCAGTTCTTC.